These 27 T cell receptor beta chains originate from one sample sequenced in a study of T cells expressing NK-cell markers. Using the 5' RACE reads, TCRdb records one entry per CDR3 protein without DNA. The sample yields about 550,000 distinct CDR3 sequences, of which the top ten take up approximately 3.5%. The sample was blood T cells: a sorted CD56 or NKG2C T cell subset, CD4+ or CD8+ T cells, or bulk PBMC T cells (not recorded which). Receptors originate from a man between 18 and 29 years old in good health.

V is TRBV7-9 and J is TRBJ2-3; TCRdb names TRBD2, which stays unverified in the absence of DNA. The germline gives CDR1 SEHNR, CDR2 FQNEAQ (reference sequence). There are 15 residues in the CDR3. CDR3 residues: CASSELAGGTDTQYF.

This chain links TRBV12-3 or TRBV12-4 with TRBJ2-1; without DNA, the TCRdb call of TRBD1 cannot be checked. The CDR3 consists of 12 residues. CDR3 sequence: CASSGGVRGQFF.

The chain joins TRBV7-8 to TRBJ2-2; as DNA is missing, the TRBD1 call by TCRdb cannot be tested. Per germline, CDR1 SGHVS and CDR2 FQNEAQ. CDR3 length: 15 amino acids. CDR3: CASSSRQGQAGELFF.

The CDR3 sequence is CASSLAVAGGRNEQFF. V gene TRBV5-4 combines with J gene TRBJ2-1; TCRdb calls TRBD2, which cannot be checked without DNA. CDR1 and CDR2 from the germline V gene are SGHNT and YYREEE (reference sequence). The CDR3 loop spans 16 amino acids.

The chain employs TRBV20-1 and TRBJ2-3; TCRdb's D call, TRBD1, is unchecked because there is no DNA. Germline V gene lookup returns CDR1 DFQATT and CDR2 SNEGSKA (reference sequence). The CDR3 runs to 15 residues. The CDR3 spells CSAGGWIDRGDTQYF.

V gene TRBV6-2 or TRBV6-3 combines with J gene TRBJ2-1. Looked up from germline, CDR1 is MNHEY and CDR2 is SVGEGT. This CDR3 is built from 16 residues. This CDR3 reads CASSHSGFWRQNEQFF.

The chain links TRBV2 to TRBJ2-4; TCRdb indicates TRBD1, and absent DNA this call remains unverified. CDR1 is SNHLY and CDR2 is FYNNEI in the germline V gene. The CDR3 has 14 residues. CDR3 loop: CASRWTGAKPIQYF.

This CDR3 reads CSASRGQVGETQYF. This chain connects TRBV20-1 to TRBJ2-5; checking the TCRdb D call of TRBD1 is not possible without DNA. The germline gives CDR1 DFQATT, CDR2 SNEGSKA (reference sequence). The CDR3 runs to 14 residues.

The rearrangement joins TRBV24-1 to TRBJ1-2; the TCRdb D gene call, TRBD1, has no DNA to confirm it. CDR1 KGHDR and CDR2 SFDVKD come from the germline V gene. The CDR3 consists of 15 residues. This chain's CDR3 is CATSDPGTGNYGYTF.

The chain has TRBV6-5 and TRBJ2-7; the TCRdb call, TRBD2, lacks DNA for checking. The CDR3 runs to 15 residues. Germline loops: CDR1 MNHEY, CDR2 SVGAGI. CDR3 sequence: CASSYSGSGAYEQYF.

V is TRBV7-2 and J is TRBJ1-5; TCRdb's D call of TRBD1 is untestable without DNA. This CDR3 spans 16 amino acids. CDR1 is SGHTA and CDR2 is FQGNSA in the germline V gene. CDR3: CASSLALTGFNQPQHF.

This rearrangement joins TRBV5-5 to TRBJ2-5; TCRdb gives TRBD2 as the D gene, but with no DNA this cannot be confirmed. The germline V gene has CDR1 SGHKS and CDR2 YYEKEE (reference sequence). The CDR3 has 16 amino acids. CDR3 sequence: CASSLRASGKQETQYF.

The gene calls are TRBV4-2 and TRBJ2-5. CDR1 and CDR2 from the germline V gene are LGHNA and YNFKEQ. The CDR3 consists of 13 residues. CDR3: CASSRRPQETQYF.

The chain uses TRBV20-1 and TRBJ2-4; TCRdb outputs TRBD1, but without DNA this stays unchecked. CDR1 and CDR2 (germline): DFQATT, SNEGSKA (reference sequence). This CDR3 has 18 residues. This chain's CDR3 is CSARGSGTGVIRRNIQYF.

The genes are TRBV25-1 and TRBJ1-2; TCRdb's D gene call, TRBD1, goes unchecked for lack of DNA. The germline V gene has CDR1 MGHDK and CDR2 SYGVNS. The CDR3 sequence is 14 residues long. This CDR3 reads CASSEFDRAYGYTF.

This rearrangement joins TRBV5-1 to TRBJ2-6; there is no DNA to check the TCRdb D call of TRBD1. The CDR3 consists of 18 residues. Germline-derived CDR1 and CDR2 are SGHRS and YFSETQ. CDR3 protein: CASSFYSFGNPGANVLTF.

The chain links TRBV29-1 to TRBJ2-3; TCRdb designates TRBD1, a call that cannot be tested without DNA. The CDR3 loop spans 13 amino acids. CDR1 is SQVTM, CDR2 ANQGSEA, per germline. CDR3 residues: CSAGLRKADTQYF.

V is TRBV12-3 or TRBV12-4 and J is TRBJ1-5. The CDR3 runs 13 residues. CDR3 region: CASSFKGDQPQHF.

The genes are TRBV10-2 and TRBJ2-1; there is no DNA to check the TCRdb D call of TRBD2. The CDR3 length is 21 residues. Per germline, CDR1 WSHSY and CDR2 SAAADI. The CDR3 sequence is CASSESIDRVLAGEVYNEQFF.

The chain recombines TRBV7-3 with TRBJ2-1; checking the TCRdb D call of TRBD1 is not possible without DNA. The CDR3 is 16 residues long. Germline V gene lookup returns CDR1 SGHTA and CDR2 FQGTGA. CDR3 protein: CASSLGAGSLYNEQFF. Full variable domain (missing parts from reference TRBV7-3 and TRBJ2-1): GAGVSQTPSNKVTEKGKYVELRCDPISGHTALYWYRQSLGQGPEFLIYFQGTGAADDSGLPNDRFFAVRPEGSVSTLKIQRTERGDSAVYLCASSLGAGSLYNEQFFGPGTRLTVL.

Here the CDR3 reads CASSPGEWGVDSGANVLTF. The chain carries TRBV11-2 and TRBJ2-6; TCRdb's D call, TRBD1, is unchecked because there is no DNA. This CDR3 has 19 residues. Germline assignment: CDR1 SGHAT and CDR2 FQNNGV.

The rearrangement joins TRBV5-1 to TRBJ2-3; TCRdb calls TRBD2, which cannot be checked without DNA. This CDR3 region has 14 residues. In germline, CDR1 is SGHRS, CDR2 YFSETQ. The CDR3 protein is CASSLLGPTDTQYF.

The V call is TRBV28, the J call TRBJ2-1; TCRdb's assignment of TRBD2 cannot be checked, as there is no DNA. This CDR3 region has 13 residues. Per the germline V gene, CDR1 is MDHEN and CDR2 is SYDVKM. CDR3 sequence reads: CASRRGLEVEQFF.

CDR3 sequence reads: CSVEVGNTEAFF. The genes are TRBV29-1 and TRBJ1-1. This CDR3 region has 12 residues. Germline V gives CDR1 SQVTM, CDR2 ANQGSEA. Full variable domain (missing parts from reference TRBV29-1 and TRBJ1-1): SAVISQKPSRDICQRGTSLTIQCQVDSQVTMMFWYRQQPGQSLTLIATANQGSEATYESGFVIDKFPISRPNLTFSTLTVSNMSPEDSSIYLCSVEVGNTEAFFGQGTRLTVV.

This chain links TRBV3-1 with TRBJ1-5; TCRdb names TRBD1, which stays unverified in the absence of DNA. CDR3 size: 15 residues. Germline-derived CDR1 and CDR2 are LGHDT and YNNKEL (reference sequence). The CDR3 is CASSQGWDRNQPQHF. Full variable domain (outside the CDR3, taken from reference TRBV3-1 and TRBJ1-5): DTAVSQTPKYLVTQMGNDKSIKCEQNLGHDTMYWYKQDSKKFLKIMFSYNNKELIINETVPNRFSPKSPDKAHLNLHINSLELGDSAVYFCASSQGWDRNQPQHFGDGTRLSIL.

The J gene is TRBJ2-7, the V gene TRBV10-3; TCRdb selects TRBD1, and the lack of DNA leaves this call unchecked. CDR1 is ENHRY and CDR2 is SYGVKD in the germline V gene. The CDR3 has 17 amino acids. CDR3 amino acids: CAISPFPRDSTTYEQYF.

V and J are TRBV18 and TRBJ2-2; checking the TCRdb D call of TRBD1 is not possible without DNA. From germline, CDR1 is KGHSH and CDR2 LQKENI. The CDR3 runs 16 residues. CDR3 loop: CASSRSGTEYTGELFF.